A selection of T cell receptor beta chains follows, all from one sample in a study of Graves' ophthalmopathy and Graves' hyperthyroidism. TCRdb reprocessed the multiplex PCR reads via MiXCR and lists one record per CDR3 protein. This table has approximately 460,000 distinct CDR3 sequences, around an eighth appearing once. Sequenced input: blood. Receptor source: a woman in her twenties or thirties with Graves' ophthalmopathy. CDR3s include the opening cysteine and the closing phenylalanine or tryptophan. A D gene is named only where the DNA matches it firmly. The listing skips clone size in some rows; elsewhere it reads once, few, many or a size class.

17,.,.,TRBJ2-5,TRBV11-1,CASSLRSLPVWQETQYF,TGTGCCAGCAGCTTACGATCCCTCCCGGTCTGGCAAGAGACCCAGTACTTC
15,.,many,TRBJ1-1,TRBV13,CAGKQGRGMNTEAFF,TGTGCCGGCAAACAGGGAAGAGGGATGAACACTGAAGCTTTCTTT
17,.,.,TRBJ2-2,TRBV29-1,CSVEVSSSGTNTGELFF,TGCAGCGTTGAAGTCAGTTCCAGTGGAACGAACACCGGGGAGCTGTTTTTT
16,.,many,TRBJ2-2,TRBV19,CASSDGTLTNTGELFF,TGTGCCAGTAGTGATGGGACGCTCACGAACACCGGGGAGCTGTTTTTT
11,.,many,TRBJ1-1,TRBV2,CASTGDIWAFF,TGTGCCAGCACTGGGGACATATGGGCTTTCTTT
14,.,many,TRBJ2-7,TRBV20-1,CSARGGGRRDEQYF,TGCAGTGCTAGGGGTGGGGGGCGGAGGGACGAGCAGTACTTC
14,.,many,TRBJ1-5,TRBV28,CASSAPRTVGPQHF,TGTGCCAGCAGCGCCCCTCGGACGGTCGGGCCCCAGCATTTT
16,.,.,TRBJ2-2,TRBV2,CASSEAALWSTGELFF,TGTGCCAGCAGTGAAGCCGCCTTGTGGTCAACCGGGGAGCTGTTTTTT
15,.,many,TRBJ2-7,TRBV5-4,CASSLAAGPSNEQYF,TGTGCCAGCAGCTTGGCGGCGGGCCCCTCCAACGAGCAGTACTTC
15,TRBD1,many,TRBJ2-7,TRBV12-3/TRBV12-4,CASSLTDRGAHEQYF,TGTGCCAGCAGTTTAACGGACAGGGGGGCCCACGAGCAGTACTTC
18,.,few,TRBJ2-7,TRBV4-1,CASSQDTFYYGRDYEQYF,TGCGCCAGCAGCCAAGATACCTTTTATTACGGACGAGATTACGAGCAGTACTTC
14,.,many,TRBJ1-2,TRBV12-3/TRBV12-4,CASTPDRLIYGYTF,TGTGCCAGCACCCCGGACAGACTAATTTATGGCTACACCTTC
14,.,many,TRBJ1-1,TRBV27,CASSPRRGNTEAFF,TGTGCCAGCAGTCCAAGAAGGGGGAACACTGAAGCTTTCTTT
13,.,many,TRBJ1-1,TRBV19,CASGTGLGVLAFF,TGTGCCAGTGGGACGGGACTCGGCGTCTTAGCTTTCTTT
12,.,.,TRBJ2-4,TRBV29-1,CSVSSPKNIQYF,TGCAGCGTTAGTAGCCCAAAAAACATTCAGTACTTC
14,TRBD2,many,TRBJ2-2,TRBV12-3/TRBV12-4,CASRAGANTGELFF,TGTGCCAGCAGAGCGGGGGCGAACACCGGGGAGCTGTTTTTT
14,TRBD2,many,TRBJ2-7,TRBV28,CASSPSGNFAEQYF,TGTGCCAGCAGTCCTAGCGGGAATTTTGCCGAGCAGTACTTC
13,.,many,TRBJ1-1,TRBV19,CASSILENTEAFF,TGTGCCAGTAGTATCCTCGAGAACACTGAAGCTTTCTTT
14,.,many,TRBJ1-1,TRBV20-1,CSARDGELNTEAFF,TGCAGTGCTAGAGATGGGGAGCTGAACACTGAAGCTTTCTTT
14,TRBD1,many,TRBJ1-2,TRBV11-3,CASSTTGQGSGYTF,TGTGCCAGCAGCACCACCGGACAGGGGTCTGGCTACACCTTC
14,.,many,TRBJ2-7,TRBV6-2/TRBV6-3,CASSPAGKPYEQYF,TGTGCCAGCAGCCCTGCGGGTAAACCCTACGAGCAGTACTTC
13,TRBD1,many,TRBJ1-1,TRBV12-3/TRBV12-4,CASNLDRGAEAFF,TGTGCCAGCAACCTCGACAGGGGCGCTGAAGCTTTCTTT
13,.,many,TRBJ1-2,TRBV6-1,CASSTQGVYGYTF,TGTGCCAGCAGCACACAGGGAGTCTATGGCTACACCTTC
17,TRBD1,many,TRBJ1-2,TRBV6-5,CASSYSNFGQGAYGYTF,TGTGCCAGCAGTTACTCGAATTTCGGACAGGGCGCCTATGGCTACACCTTC
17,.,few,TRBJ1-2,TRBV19,CASSIDSGSAPLYGYTF,TGTGCCAGTAGTATAGATTCCGGGTCCGCGCCCCTCTATGGCTACACCTTC
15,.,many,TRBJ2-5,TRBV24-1,CATSDLAGSGETQYF,TGTGCCACCAGTGATTTGGCGGGCTCCGGGGAGACCCAGTACTTC
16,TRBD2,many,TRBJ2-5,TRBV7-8,CASSLPLAGTQETQYF,TGTGCCAGCAGCTTACCTCTAGCGGGGACCCAAGAGACCCAGTACTTC
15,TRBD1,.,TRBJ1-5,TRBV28,CAISVDRGRNQPQHF,TGTGCCATCAGCGTGGACAGGGGGCGAAATCAGCCCCAGCATTTT
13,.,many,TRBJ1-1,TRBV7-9,CASSPRRGIEAFF,TGTGCCAGCAGCCCTCGGAGGGGCATCGAAGCTTTCTTT
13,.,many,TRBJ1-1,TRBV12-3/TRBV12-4,CASSFGEDTEAFF,TGTGCCAGCAGTTTCGGGGAGGACACTGAAGCTTTCTTT
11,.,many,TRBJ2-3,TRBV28,CASSSPDTQYF,TGTGCCAGCAGTTCTCCTGATACGCAGTATTTT
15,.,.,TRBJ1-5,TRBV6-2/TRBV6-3,CASHKATSSNQPQHF,TGTGCCAGCCATAAAGCGACATCTAGCAATCAGCCCCAGCATTTT
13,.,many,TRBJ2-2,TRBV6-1,CASSSRGVGELFF,TGTGCCAGCAGTAGTCGCGGGGTTGGGGAGCTGTTTTTT
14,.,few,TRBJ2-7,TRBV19,CASSTWTAQGEQYF,TGTGCCAGTAGTACGTGGACCGCCCAGGGCGAGCAGTACTTC
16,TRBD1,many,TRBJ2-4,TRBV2,CASSERGDRAKNIQYF,TGTGCCAGCAGTGAAAGGGGGGACAGGGCCAAAAACATTCAGTACTTC
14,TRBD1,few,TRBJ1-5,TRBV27,CASSTGGSGQPQHF,TGTGCCAGCAGCACAGGGGGGTCGGGACAGCCCCAGCATTTT
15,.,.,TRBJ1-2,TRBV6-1,CASSEDDNSYYGYTF,TGTGCCAGCAGTGAAGACGATAACAGCTACTATGGCTACACCTTC
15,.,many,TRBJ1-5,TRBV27,CASGDPGTRRRAQHF,TGTGCCAGCGGGGATCCGGGGACCCGGAGGAGGGCCCAGCATTTT
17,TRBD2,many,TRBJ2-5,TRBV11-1,CASNLAPSGRGQETQYF,TGTGCCAGCAACCTCGCGCCTAGCGGGAGAGGCCAAGAGACCCAGTACTTC
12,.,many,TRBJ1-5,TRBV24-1,CATSDGFQPQHF,TGTGCCACCAGTGATGGTTTTCAGCCCCAGCATTTT
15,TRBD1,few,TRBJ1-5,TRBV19,CASSIGQGWNQPQHF,TGTGCCAGTAGTATAGGACAGGGCTGGAATCAGCCCCAGCATTTT
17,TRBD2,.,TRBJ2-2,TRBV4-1,CASSQDRAAGGTGELFF,TGCGCCAGCAGCCAAGACCGGGCAGCGGGAGGCACCGGGGAGCTGTTTTTT